This T cell receptor (beta chain) emerged from a study of shared clonotypes between healthy human individuals. Profiling relied on immunoSEQ multiplex PCR, and the TCRdb table lists in-frame clones only, not all of them. The table lists 2 million to 2.5 million clones, 85% to 95% of them singletons. This TCR derives from a man between 18 and 35 years old in good health. Some clones in this sample may be carry-over from other donors' samples. Sequencing was done on a sample of naive CD4+ T cells from PBMCs. Subset here: CD45RA+ positively selected.

The CDR3 coding sequence is TGTGCCAGCAGCTTTACTGGCCCTGCTTCACCCCTCCACTTT. Translating it yields CASSFTGPASPLHF. The gene calls are TRBV5-4 and TRBJ1-6; D remains ambiguous. V was pared by 2 bases and J by 9 bases, with 12 bases between. Germline CDR1 is SGHNT and CDR2 is YYREEE (reference sequence). This CDR3 spans 14 amino acids.